The 12 T cell receptor beta chains reported below all come from one sample, sequenced in a study of T cells after yellow fever vaccination (dated by TCRdb to about 2019). What this sample's treatment or condition label stands for: live attenuated yellow fever vaccine strain. The method was 5' RACE. Sequencing was performed on an Illumina NovaSeq 6000. Clones were called with MiXCR by TCRdb after fastp trimmed the public reads at Q25, and only in-frame beta chains were retained. Duplicate CDR3 protein sequences are folded into a single record with the most common DNA and genes. The sample profile shows some 350,000 distinct CDR3 sequences; about 4% of them were found once. The biggest ten clones account for 24% of the sample. The sample in question was PBMCs, obtained 5 days after the yellow fever booster vaccination. The source is a man younger than 35 who received the YFV17D yellow fever vaccine.

This clonotype was observed many times. The rearrangement links TRBV10-2 to TRBJ1-5, with D possibly being TRBD1 (5 bases). V lost 3 bases to trimming and J lost 11 bases, with 17 bases between them. Looked up from germline, CDR1 is WSHSY and CDR2 is SAAADI. The CDR3 extends over 14 amino acids. CDR3 region: CASSDRGTLVSQHF. CDR3 nucleotide sequence: TGCGCCAGCAGTGATAGGGGCACCCTGGTATCCCAGCATTTT.

This clonotype was observed many times. The chain combines TRBV18 with TRBJ1-2, with 7 positions matching TRBD1. The CDR3 has 14 residues. Germline CDR1 reads KGHSH; CDR2 reads LQKENI. V lost 3 bases to trimming and J lost 8 bases; unmatched junction nucleotides: 9. This CDR3 reads CASSPEGATRGYTF. In nucleotides, the CDR3 is TGTGCCAGCTCACCCGAGGGGGCGACGCGAGGCTACACCTTC.

This clonotype appeared a few times. This chain uses TRBV5-1 with TRBJ2-2, with 9 bases lining up with TRBD2. The germline CDR1 and CDR2 sequences are SGHRS and YFSETQ. The CDR3 consists of 19 residues. The trim removed 7 bases at V and 3 bases at J, leaving 19 bases unmatched. The CDR3 bases are TGCGCCAGCTCCCTCTACCCCGGGACTAGCCAAACCCACACCGGGGAGCTGTTTTTT. Amino acid sequence: CASSLYPGTSQTHTGELFF.

The chain joins TRBV4-1 to TRBJ2-1, with TRBD2 matching over 15 bases. V lost 7 bases and J lost 10; bases outside the gene matches: 5. The CDR3 runs 14 residues. Germline V lookup: CDR1 MGHRA, CDR2 YSYEKL. The CDR3 spells CASTGLAGGGEQFF. The CDR3 DNA reads TGCGCCAGCACGGGACTAGCGGGGGGCGGGGAGCAGTTCTTC.

This clonotype was detected many times. This chain connects TRBV4-3 to TRBJ2-2, with a possible D match to TRBD1 (6 bases). This CDR3 is built from 16 residues. Trimming cost V 1 base and J 2 bases, with 11 bases left between them. The germline V gene has CDR1 LGHNA and CDR2 YSLEER. DNA for the CDR3: TGCGCCAGCAGCCAAGCAGGGGAAGGTAACACCGGGGAGCTGTTTTTT. Its protein product is CASSQAGEGNTGELFF.

The table lists this clonotype with many counts. A junction boundary mismatches the germline segment, possibly from a read error. The rearrangement links TRBV7-2 to TRBJ1-5; D remains unclear. CDR3 length: 13 amino acids. CDR1 and CDR2 (germline): SGHTA, FQGNSA. The CDR3 DNA follows: TGTGCCAGCAGAGCTCCATCGGGTCAGACTATGAAATTT. Translating gives CASRAPSGQTMKF.

This clonotype was found many times. The chain employs TRBV5-5 and TRBJ2-3, with D possibly being TRBD2 (5 bases). Per the germline V gene, CDR1 is SGHKS and CDR2 is YYEKEE (reference sequence). Trimming left V 0 bases short and J 1 base short, with 6 bases between. The CDR3 has 14 residues. CDR3 nucleotides: TGTGCCAGCAGCTTGGACGGGGGCACAGATACGCAGTATTTT. This encodes CASSLDGGTDTQYF. Based on the CDR3 plus reference TRBV5-5 and TRBJ2-3, the full variable domain is DAGVTQSPTHLIKTRGQQVTLRCSPISGHKSVSWYQQVLGQGPQFIFQYYEKEERGRGNFPDRFSARQFPNYSSELNVNALLLGDSALYLCASSLDGGTDTQYFGPGTRLTVL.

This clonotype appeared many times. The chain joins TRBV10-3 to TRBJ1-2, with D maybe TRBD1 (5 bases). The CDR3 consists of 12 residues. CDR1 ENHRY and CDR2 SYGVKD come from the germline V gene. Trimming stripped 5 bases from V and 2 bases from J, with 6 bases between. The CDR3 region is CAISSGNYGYTF. The CDR3 nucleotides read TGTGCCATCAGTTCAGGGAACTATGGCTACACCTTC.

This clonotype was seen repeatedly, ten times or more. The J gene is TRBJ2-1, the V gene TRBV9; TRBD2 agrees at 16 bases. CDR1 and CDR2 from the germline V gene are SGDLS and YYNGEE. CDR3 size: 20 residues. Trimming removed 3 bases from V and 4 bases from J; junction bases left unmatched: 13. CDR3 coding DNA: TGTGCCAGCAGCGACCACCCGGGGACTAGCGGGGGGGAGCTATACAATGAGCAGTTCTTC. Residues: CASSDHPGTSGGELYNEQFF.

Ten or more counts support this clonotype. This chain links TRBV7-6 with TRBJ2-1, with unresolved D. Trimming stripped 3 bases from V and 8 bases from J, with 5 bases between. Per germline, CDR1 SGHVS and CDR2 FNYEAQ. The CDR3 contains 11 residues. Here the CDR3 reads CASSFGYEQFF. CDR3 bases: TGTGCCAGCAGCTTTGGCTATGAGCAGTTCTTC.

Many counts were recorded for this clonotype. The chain has TRBV19 and TRBJ2-3; 11 bases are shared with TRBD2. CDR1 is LNHDA and CDR2 is SQIVND in the germline V gene (reference sequence). The CDR3 loop spans 16 amino acids. Trimming removed 6 bases from V and 4 bases from J; junction bases left unmatched: 9. The CDR3 loop is CASSPLAGETSDTQYF. The CDR3 nucleotides read TGTGCCAGTAGCCCACTAGCGGGGGAAACATCAGATACGCAGTATTTT.

Concerning this clonotype itself: Its ends do not fully match the called genes, so a read error is possible. DNA of the CDR3: TGTGCCAGCAACCTAGCCGGATATGGCTTCACCTTC. Translation: CASNLAGYGFTF. J is TRBJ1-2 and V is TRBV2; no clear D. The CDR3 sequence is 12 residues long. Germline V lookup: CDR1 SNHLY, CDR2 FYNNEI.